A selection of T cell receptor beta chains follows, all from one sample in a study of T cells in narcolepsy. Here immunoSEQ multiplex PCR was the method, and the copy in TCRdb shows in-frame clones only, minus some. The data contain some 30,000 clones, about 89% of them singletons. Specimen: CD45RA- memory CD4+ T cells from PBMCs. These receptors all stem from a human donor with narcolepsy. Each CDR3 is given with its conserved first and last residue. A D gene is named only where the DNA matches it firmly. Clone size is stated in some rows and not others, as once, few, many or a class when expanded.

TRBD1	TRBV7-2	TRBJ2-2	-	TGTGCCAGCAGCTTATACAGGGGTTTAGGGGAGCTGTTTTTT	CASSLYRGLGELFF
-	TRBV7-6	TRBJ1-3	-	TGTGCCAGCAGCCGCCGGGCAGGCTCTGGAAACACCATATATTTT	CASSRRAGSGNTIYF
TRBD1	TRBV6-5	TRBJ1-4	-	TGTGCCAGCAGTGAAAGCAGGGGGAACGAAAAACTGTTTTTT	CASSESRGNEKLFF
-	TRBV10-3	TRBJ2-3	once	TGTGCCATCAGTGAGTCCGGGTTCCCCACAGATACGCAGTATTTT	CAISESGFPTDTQYF
-	TRBV7-8	TRBJ2-1	-	TGTGCCAGCAGCAGACCGCGGGACACATTATACAATGAGCAGTTCTTC	CASSRPRDTLYNEQFF
TRBD2	TRBV11-2	TRBJ2-1	few	TGTGCCAGCAGCCCAGGACTAGCGGGGAACAATGAGCAGTTCTTC	CASSPGLAGNNEQFF
TRBD2	TRBV10-1	TRBJ2-5	-	TGCGCCAGCAGTGAACCGGGACCCGAGGGTAGCGGGGGGGCCGGGGAGACCCAGTACTTC	CASSEPGPEGSGGAGETQYF
TRBD2	TRBV2	TRBJ2-5	-	TGTGCCAGCAGTGCGGGACTAGCGCAAGGAGAGACCCAGTACTTC	CASSAGLAQGETQYF
TRBD1	TRBV19	TRBJ1-4	-	TGTGCCAGTAGCCGACAGGGTTCTAATGAAAAACTGTTTTTT	CASSRQGSNEKLFF
TRBD1	TRBV6-1	TRBJ1-1	once	TGTGCCAGCCCAAAGGACAGGTCGCAGGCTGAAGCTTTCTTT	CASPKDRSQAEAFF
-	TRBV5-1	TRBJ2-1	-	TGCGCCAGCAGCTTGGATGGGGGCGTACGGGAGCAGTTCTTC	CASSLDGGVREQFF
-	TRBV5-5	TRBJ1-5	-	TGTGCCAGCAGCTTGGGGGAGCCCAATCAGCCCCAGCATTTT	CASSLGEPNQPQHF
-	TRBV19	TRBJ1-1	-	TGTGCCAGTACCAACAGCGGGGTGAACACTGAAGCTTTCTTT	CASTNSGVNTEAFF
-	TRBV6-5	TRBJ2-1	-	TGTGCCAGCAGTTACGCCTCGAGCTCCTACAATGAGCAGTTCTTC	CASSYASSSYNEQFF
-	TRBV2	TRBJ1-5	-	TGTGCCAGCAGTAGCTGGACAGCCAATCAGCCCCAGCATTTT	CASSSWTANQPQHF
TRBD2	TRBV7-8	TRBJ2-1	-	TGTGCCAGCAGCGCCGGGACTAGCGGGTCTTCCTACAATGAGCAGTTCTTC	CASSAGTSGSSYNEQFF
-	TRBV2	TRBJ1-2	-	TGTGCCAGCAGTGAATTGGCAGGCGGTGTCCTTGGTGGCTACACCTTC	CASSELAGGVLGGYTF
TRBD2	TRBV10-3	TRBJ2-1	-	TGTGCCATCAGTGACGGACTAGCGGGGGCGCAGGGGAATGAGCAGTTCTTC	CAISDGLAGAQGNEQFF
-	TRBV13	TRBJ1-3	-	TGTGCCAGCAGCTTTCGGCTAGGCCTTCGGGGTCCTGGAAACACCATATATTTT	CASSFRLGLRGPGNTIYF
-	TRBV27	TRBJ1-3	-	TGTGCCAGCAGTTTATCGGGGCACGGAAACACCATATATTTT	CASSLSGHGNTIYF
-	TRBV2	TRBJ2-2	-	TGTGCCAGCAGTGGCGTACCCTGGGGGTGGGCGGTTTTT	CASSGVPWGWAVF
-	TRBV2	TRBJ1-3	-	TGTGCCAGCAGTGAGGTACCCTCTGGAAACACCATATATTTT	CASSEVPSGNTIYF
-	TRBV27	TRBJ2-5	once	TGTGCCAGCAGTTTTCTCGGGCAGACGGGCGAGACCCAGTACTTC	CASSFLGQTGETQYF
-	TRBV10-3	TRBJ1-6	few	TGTGCCATCAGTGTACAGGGAGCCTCCTATAATTCACCCCTCCACTTT	CAISVQGASYNSPLHF
-	TRBV11-2	TRBJ1-1	-	TGTGCCAGCAGCTTACCCGTGGGTGGTACTGAAGCTTTCTTT	CASSLPVGGTEAFF
TRBD1	TRBV13	TRBJ2-2	-	TGTGCCAGCAGCTCGTCCTACAGGGGAAACACCGGGGAGCTGTTTTTT	CASSSSYRGNTGELFF
TRBD2	TRBV7-7	TRBJ2-3	-	TGTGCCAGCAGCTTAACCGGACTAGCAGATACGCAGTATTTT	CASSLTGLADTQYF
-	TRBV30	TRBJ1-4	-	TGTGCCTGGAGTTCACGGACACTCCACGCAAGAGCAACTAATGAAAAACTGTTTTTT	CAWSSRTLHARATNEKLFF
-	TRBV19	TRBJ1-6	-	TGTGCCAGTAGTAGGTCTTTGGGGCCGGCCTCCTATAATTCACCCCTCCACTTT	CASSRSLGPASYNSPLHF
TRBD2	TRBV9	TRBJ2-5	-	TGTGCCAGCAGCGTAGCTACTAGCGGGGGAGGCCAAGAGACCCAGTACTTC	CASSVATSGGGQETQYF
TRBD1	TRBV6-5	TRBJ1-2	-	TGTGCCAGCAGTTTGCCAGGGGGTGGGAATGGCTACACCTTC	CASSLPGGGNGYTF